This TCR beta chain was captured by sequencing in a study of cytomegalovirus exposure and HLA in healthy donors. Study-level findings and limits: It was about 150 TCR beta chains that were listed as cytomegalovirus-associated. Later analysis identified a missense DCLRE1C variant that was linked to TCR beta V- and J-gene trimming.

This CDR3 has 16 residues. Germline CDR1 and CDR2: SGHAT and FQNNGV. Trimming shortened V by 4 bases and J by 0 bases, and 16 bases separated the two germline ends. Note on this clone: The antigen is not known.

The PCR used 60 Vbeta and 13 Jbeta primers. Assay: immunoSEQ multiplex PCR; the TCRdb copy retains only in-frame clones and omits some. Of more than 130,000 clones in the sample, roughly four fifths are singletons; the top ten hold around 3.9%. The specimen was PBMCs. The V gene is TRBV11-2, the J gene TRBJ2-7; TRBD2 is a possible D gene (5 bases). The sequence derives from a man between 40 and 49 years old in good health and CMV-seropositive. The CDR3 sequence is CASSSFAREGSYEQYF. For the CDR3, the DNA is TGTGCCAGCAGCTCTTTTGCGCGCGAGGGCTCCTACGAGCAGTACTTC.